Below are 15 T cell receptor beta chains sequenced from a single sample in a study of vaccination and CD4 T cells after COVID-19. No antigen has been identified for these receptors. Cultured CD4+ T cell DNA was sequenced using the Oncomine TCR Beta short-read assay. TCRdb itself ran the PCR reads through MiXCR, one entry per CDR3 protein. The sample records about 23,000 distinct CDR3 sequences, around 42% being singletons. Indicated treatment: approximately nine-day PBMC culture with coronavirus spike peptide pools or control peptides (ViraFEST assay). Sequences were derived from CD4+ T cells from blood, cultured in vitro, sampled before SARS-CoV-2 vaccination. The receptors derive from a human donor who received a COVID-19 vaccine.

V is TRBV2 and J is TRBJ1-1; 8 bases match TRBD1. Germline V lookup: CDR1 SNHLY, CDR2 FYNNEI. Unmatched junction bases numbered 7, after V lost 2 bases and J lost 11 bases. The CDR3 has 13 residues. CDR3 protein: CASSESRGLTAFF. The CDR3 bases are TGTGCCAGCAGTGAAAGCAGGGGGCTCACGGCTTTCTTT.

This clonotype turned up a few times. The chain couples TRBV6-2 or TRBV6-3 to TRBJ2-5, with TRBD2 identical over 7 bases. Germline V CDR1 and CDR2: MNHEY, SVGEGT. The CDR3 runs 16 residues. V lost 6 bases and J lost 0; bases outside the gene matches: 10. CDR3 DNA: TGTGCCAGCAGCCGCCCCGGGACTATGTACCAAGAGACCCAGTACTTC. Encoded protein: CASSRPGTMYQETQYF.

The chain employs TRBV6-1 and TRBJ2-7; perhaps TRBD2 as D (6 bases). CDR1 MNHNS and CDR2 SASEGT come from the germline V gene. Trimming removed 11 bases at V and 2 bases at J, with 19 bases between. The CDR3 is made up of 14 amino acids. CDR3 bases: TGTGCCGGGACTCAAGAGAGGCGCCCCTACGAGCAGTACTTC. Translating it yields CAGTQERRPYEQYF.

This clonotype has a handful of counts. CDR3 loop: CSAVLQGSSYEQYF. CDR3 DNA sequence: TGCAGTGCTGTATTACAGGGATCGTCGTACGAGCAGTACTTC. The chain employs TRBV20-1 and TRBJ2-7; TRBD1 is a possible D gene (6 bases). CDR1 and CDR2 (germline): DFQATT, SNEGSKA (reference sequence). The CDR3 length is 14 residues. Trimming took 5 bases from V and 4 from J, leaving 18 bases between them.

This chain links TRBV15 with TRBJ2-1, with D unclear. The CDR3 consists of 15 residues. The germline gives CDR1 LNHNV, CDR2 YYDKDF (reference sequence). Trimming cost V 0 bases and J 7 bases, with 13 bases left between them. In DNA form, the CDR3 reads TGTGCCACCAGCAGAGATCGGTCCAGCTCTAATGAGCAGTTCTTC. Translation gives CATSRDRSSSNEQFF.

There are a few counts of this clonotype. This chain joins TRBV20-1 and TRBJ2-3; 10 bases are a match to TRBD1. J was trimmed by 3 bases and V by 6 bases; bases with no gene match: 9. Per germline, CDR1 DFQATT and CDR2 SNEGSKA (reference sequence). The length of the CDR3 is 15 residues. CDR3 in amino acids: CSAGDRGRGTDTQYF. CDR3 coding DNA: TGCAGTGCGGGTGACAGGGGGCGGGGGACAGATACGCAGTATTTT.

This chain links TRBV12-3 or TRBV12-4 with TRBJ2-1; TRBD1 matches 8 bases. With 6 bases clipped from V and 9 bases from J, the junction kept 7 bases outside the gene matches. The CDR3 contains 13 residues. CDR3 protein: CASSSRQGSEQFF. In DNA form, the CDR3 reads TGTGCCAGCAGCTCCAGACAGGGGAGTGAGCAGTTCTTC.

The chain is built from TRBV7-2 and TRBJ2-5; 7 nucleotides match TRBD2. Trimming at V came to 5 bases and at J to 7 bases, leaving 10 bases not matched to a gene. The CDR3 sequence is 14 residues long. Per germline, CDR1 SGHTA and CDR2 FQGNSA. This CDR3 is CASSPNTQRGTQYF. CDR3 nucleotide sequence: TGTGCCAGCAGCCCGAACACCCAGCGGGGGACCCAGTACTTC.

Points on this clonotype: Relative to the germline gene, one junction end is altered; a read error may explain this. This chain uses TRBV6-1 with TRBJ2-5; weak D call: TRBD2 (5 bases). The CDR3 is made up of 14 amino acids. From germline, CDR1 is MNHNS and CDR2 SASEGT. The CDR3 sequence is CAISEGLSQETQYF. CDR3 bases: TGTGCCATCAGTGAAGGACTCAGCCAGGAGACCCAGTACTTC.

This clonotype was counted once. The V and J genes are TRBV10-1 and TRBJ2-3; 8 bases fit TRBD2. Germline-derived CDR1 and CDR2 are WNHNN and SYGVQD (reference sequence). V lost 3 bases and J lost 0; bases outside the gene matches: 8. CDR3 size: 17 residues. CDR3 DNA sequence: TGCGCCAGCAGTGACCCTACTAGCGGCGTTAGCACAGATACGCAGTATTTT. It codes for CASSDPTSGVSTDTQYF.

This rearrangement joins TRBV7-2 to TRBJ2-1; no firm D call. Germline-derived CDR1 and CDR2 are SGHTA and FQGNSA. V was clipped by 6 bases and J by 2 bases, with 17 bases between them. The CDR3 has 16 residues. The CDR3 nucleotides are TGTGCCAGCAGTCTGGCGGCAACTGACACCTACAATGAGCAGTTCTTC. Its translation: CASSLAATDTYNEQFF.

This clonotype appeared a single time. The gene calls are TRBV10-3 and TRBJ1-5; maybe TRBD1 (5 bases). The V gene lost 1 base and the J gene lost 4 bases, with 11 bases spanning the gap. The CDR3 length is 15 residues. CDR1 is ENHRY, CDR2 SYGVKD, per germline. CDR3 amino acids: CAISELGDSNQPQHF. The CDR3 DNA reads TGTGCCATCAGTGAGTTGGGGGACTCTAATCAGCCCCAGCATTTT.

V usage is TRBV27 and J usage is TRBJ2-5; D is possibly TRBD1 (6 bases). The CDR3 has 18 amino acids. V was cut by 2 bases and J by 5 bases, with 24 bases left in between. The germline V gene has CDR1 MNHEY and CDR2 SMNVEV (reference sequence). CDR3 amino acids: CASSLMADRVLGSETQYF. The CDR3 DNA sequence: TGTGCCAGCAGTTTAATGGCGGACAGAGTTCTGGGTTCGGAGACCCAGTACTTC.

This clonotype has just a few counts. The CDR3 loop is CASSPTWDRGIQYF. CDR3 nucleotide sequence: TGTGCCAGCAGTCCAACCTGGGACAGGGGCATTCAGTACTTC. The rearrangement links TRBV6-1 to TRBJ2-4, with 10 bases identical to TRBD1. With 5 bases clipped from V and 9 bases from J, the junction kept 7 bases outside the gene matches. The CDR3 has 14 residues. Germline values: CDR1 MNHNS, CDR2 SASEGT.

This clonotype was observed a handful of times. The rearrangement joins TRBV6-5 to TRBJ2-3, with TRBD2 identical over 9 bases. Germline loops: CDR1 MNHEY, CDR2 SVGAGI. After removal of 2 bases from V and 2 bases from J, the junction contained 11 bases not matched to a gene. This CDR3 contains 18 residues. CDR3 loop: CASSYPPGGGASTDTQYF. In nucleotides, the CDR3 is TGTGCCAGCAGTTACCCCCCTGGCGGGGGGGCCTCCACAGATACGCAGTATTTT.